This entry describes one TCR beta chain. The sample belongs to a study of cytomegalovirus exposure and HLA in healthy donors. The junction had 6 bases not matched to a gene; V was cut back by 8 bases and J by 1 base. Germline V CDR1 and CDR2: MNHEY, SMNVEV (reference sequence). CDR3 length: 14 amino acids. The study ran its PCR with 60 Vbeta and 13 Jbeta primers. Some clones are missing from TCRdb's copy, which holds only in-frame ones; the method was immunoSEQ multiplex PCR. The repertoire holds 100,000 to 120,000 clones, with around 80% as singletons. Sequencing was carried out using PBMCs. The J gene is TRBJ2-3, the V gene TRBV27, with 7 positions matching TRBD2. The TCR sequence derives from a man under 40 in good health and CMV-seropositive. The DNA of the CDR3 is TGTGCCAGCCAACCTCTAGCGGGCACAGATACGCAGTATTTT. This sequence encodes CASQPLAGTDTQYF.